The 15 T cell receptor beta chains presented below share a single source sample, sequenced in a study of Graves' ophthalmopathy and Graves' hyperthyroidism. From RNA, the CDR3 regions of TCR beta chains were amplified and sequenced. A first-round RT-PCR used HTBI primers, followed by a second-round multiplex PCR. TCRdb independently ran MiXCR on the multiplex PCR reads; one entry per CDR3 protein. The table lists hundreds of thousands of distinct CDR3 sequences, 15% of them singletons. Input material: peripheral blood. The receptors stem from a woman younger than 35 with stable Graves' hyperthyroidism.

In nucleotides, the CDR3 is TGTGCCAGCTCAGTGGATCACGGAGAGACCCAGTACTTC. Its protein is CASSVDHGETQYF. The chain couples TRBV18 to TRBJ2-5; D is unclear. V gave up 5 bases and J gave up 4 bases, with 11 bases separating them. This CDR3 is built from 13 residues. From germline, CDR1 is KGHSH and CDR2 LQKENI.

This clonotype showed up many times. The V and J genes are TRBV11-2 and TRBJ1-2, with a possible D match to TRBD1 (5 bases). CDR1 SGHAT and CDR2 FQNNGV come from the germline V gene. Trimming shortened V by 5 bases and J by 8 bases, and 24 bases separated the two germline ends. The CDR3 consists of 16 residues. The CDR3 DNA follows: TGTGCCAGCAGCCCCTCGTACAGGACCGAGTCATACGGCTACACCTTC. Protein: CASSPSYRTESYGYTF.

This clonotype came up many times. J is TRBJ1-1 and V is TRBV6-1; D remains ambiguous. This CDR3 has 11 residues. V dropped 3 bases and J dropped 9 bases, with 8 bases sitting between them. CDR1 is MNHNS and CDR2 is SASEGT in the germline V gene. The CDR3 coding sequence is TGTGCCAGCAGTGAGCTTCAACAAGCTTTCTTT. Translating gives CASSELQQAFF.

The sample holds many counts of this clonotype. The chain links TRBV11-1 to TRBJ1-2; D possibly corresponds to TRBD1 (5 bases). This CDR3 spans 16 amino acids. Between the trimmed V and J ends, which lost 5 bases and 1 base, there was a span of 17 bases. CDR1 and CDR2 from the germline V gene are SGHAT and FQDESV (reference sequence). DNA for the CDR3: TGTGCCAGCAGCGGGACGTCCAGGACGGTTAACTATGGCTACACCTTC. Translating gives CASSGTSRTVNYGYTF.

The chain recombines TRBV19 with TRBJ1-5, with TRBD1 matching over 9 bases. Germline V CDR1 and CDR2: LNHDA, SQIVND (reference sequence). The CDR3 consists of 15 residues. J lost 8 bases, V lost 9 bases, and 14 bases had no gene match. The DNA for the CDR3 is TGTGCCAGCTATACTTACCCGGGACAGGGAGAGCCCCAGCATTTT. Protein: CASYTYPGQGEPQHF. The full variable domain, in which reference TRBV19 and TRBJ1-5 provide the parts outside the CDR3, is DGGITQSPKYLFRKEGQNVTLSCEQNLNHDAMYWYRQDPGQGLRLIYYSQIVNDFQKGDIAEGYSVSREKKESFPLTVTSAQKNPTAFYLCASYTYPGQGEPQHFGDGTRLSIL.

This clonotype was found many times. The rearrangement joins TRBV7-9 to TRBJ2-7; 10 bases match TRBD2. V shed 5 bases, J shed 2 bases, and the junction held 6 bases outside the gene matches. Looked up from germline, CDR1 is SEHNR and CDR2 is FQNEAQ (reference sequence). The CDR3 has 15 amino acids. The CDR3 DNA follows: TGTGCCAGCAGCCCTTCCCTAGCGGGGGCCTACGAGCAGTACTTC. Translating gives CASSPSLAGAYEQYF.

This chain uses TRBV6-1 with TRBJ1-2; D may be TRBD1 (5 bases). This CDR3 region has 13 residues. The V gene's germline CDR1 is MNHNS and CDR2 SASEGT. Deletions cut 6 bases from V and 7 bases from J, with 15 bases between. The CDR3 sequence is CASRTGAGSGYTF. The DNA of the CDR3 is TGTGCCAGCAGAACGGGTGCAGGGTCTGGCTACACCTTC.

There are many counts of this clonotype. The gene calls are TRBV7-9 and TRBJ2-7; 9 bases agree with TRBD1. CDR3 length: 14 residues. CDR1 SEHNR and CDR2 FQNEAQ come from the germline V gene (reference sequence). V gave up 4 bases and J gave up 9 bases; unmatched junction bases: 10. This chain's CDR3 is CASSSRDRESGQYF. CDR3 nucleotide sequence: TGTGCCAGCAGCTCCCGGGACAGGGAGTCAGGGCAGTACTTC.

This clonotype was counted ten times or more. The chain uses TRBV10-3 and TRBJ2-3; 7 bases are a match to TRBD2. The CDR3 is made up of 16 amino acids. J gave up 0 bases and V 2 bases, and 5 bases lay outside the gene matches. Germline CDR1 is ENHRY and CDR2 is SYGVKD. CDR3 protein: CAISEGLAASTDTQYF. The DNA of the CDR3 is TGTGCCATCAGTGAGGGTCTAGCGGCTAGCACAGATACGCAGTATTTT.

This clonotype was seen a handful of times. The gene calls are TRBV5-6 and TRBJ2-5; TRBD1 agrees at 9 bases. V was clipped by 3 bases and J by 2 bases; unmatched bases: 5. The CDR3 loop spans 15 amino acids. Germline V gene lookup returns CDR1 SGHDT and CDR2 YYEEEE. The CDR3 spells CASSSDRGLQETQYF. As DNA, the CDR3 is TGTGCCAGCAGCTCGGACAGGGGCTTACAAGAGACCCAGTACTTC.

This clonotype came up many times. CDR3 bases: TGTGCCAGCATCGAGCGGGTAGGGTCCTACGAGCAGTACTTC. Residues: CASIERVGSYEQYF. The rearrangement links TRBV2 to TRBJ2-7, with TRBD2 as a possible D gene (6 bases). CDR1 SNHLY and CDR2 FYNNEI come from the germline V gene. V lost 7 bases and J 1 base, leaving 14 bases between the germline ends. The CDR3 has 14 amino acids.

This clonotype was detected ten times or more. The V call is TRBV2, the J call TRBJ1-5, with D maybe TRBD1 (5 bases). Germline V gene lookup returns CDR1 SNHLY and CDR2 FYNNEI. This CDR3 comprises 14 residues. Trimming removed 3 bases from V and 7 bases from J, with 13 bases in between. CDR3 DNA: TGTGCCAGCAGTGACCGCAGGGCGGGGCAGCCCCAGCATTTT. Protein: CASSDRRAGQPQHF. Filled out from reference TRBV2 and TRBJ1-5, the complete variable domain reads EPEVTQTPSHQVTQMGQEVILRCVPISNHLYFYWYRQILGQKVEFLVSFYNNEISEKSEIFDDQFSVERPDGSNFTLKIRSTKLEDSAMYFCASSDRRAGQPQHFGDGTRLSIL.

This clonotype was recorded at least ten times. This sequence joins TRBV19 and TRBJ1-3; D uncertain. This CDR3 spans 13 amino acids. V lost 6 bases and J 9 bases, leaving 15 bases between the germline ends. The germline gives CDR1 LNHDA, CDR2 SQIVND (reference sequence). Here the CDR3 DNA reads TGTGCCAGTAGCCAGGAACGGGAGGGCACCATATATTTT. Amino acid sequence: CASSQEREGTIYF.

The rearrangement joins TRBV5-8 to TRBJ2-4; D is perhaps TRBD1 or TRBD2 (5 bases each). Looked up from germline, CDR1 is SGHTS and CDR2 is YDEGEE. The length of the CDR3 is 15 residues. V shed 5 bases and J shed 1 base, with 13 bases lying between them. This chain's CDR3 is CASRLLGDAKNIQYF. For the CDR3, the DNA is TGTGCCAGCAGACTTTTGGGGGATGCCAAAAACATTCAGTACTTC.

This clonotype was recorded many times. The chain couples TRBV7-8 to TRBJ1-1; a possible D gene is TRBD1 (5 bases). Trimming removed 5 bases at V and 5 bases at J, with 21 bases between. CDR3 size: 16 residues. Germline lookup yields CDR1 SGHVS and CDR2 FQNEAQ. The CDR3 protein is CASSPRWRGRGTEAFF. DNA of the CDR3: TGTGCCAGCAGCCCCCGATGGAGGGGTCGGGGGACTGAAGCTTTCTTT.